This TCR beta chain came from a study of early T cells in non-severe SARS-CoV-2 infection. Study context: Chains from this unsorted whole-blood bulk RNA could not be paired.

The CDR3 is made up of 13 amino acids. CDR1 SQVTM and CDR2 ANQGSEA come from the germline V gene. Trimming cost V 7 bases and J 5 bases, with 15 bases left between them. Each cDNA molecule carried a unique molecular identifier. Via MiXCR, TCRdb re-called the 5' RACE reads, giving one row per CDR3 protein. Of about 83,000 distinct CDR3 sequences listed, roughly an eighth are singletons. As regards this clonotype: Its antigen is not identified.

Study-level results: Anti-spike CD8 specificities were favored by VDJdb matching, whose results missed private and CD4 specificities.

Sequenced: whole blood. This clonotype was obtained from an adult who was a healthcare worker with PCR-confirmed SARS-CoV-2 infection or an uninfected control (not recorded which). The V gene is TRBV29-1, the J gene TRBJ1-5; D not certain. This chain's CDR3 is CSASDGRHQPQHF. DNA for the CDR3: TGCAGCGCTTCCGACGGAAGACATCAGCCCCAGCATTTT.